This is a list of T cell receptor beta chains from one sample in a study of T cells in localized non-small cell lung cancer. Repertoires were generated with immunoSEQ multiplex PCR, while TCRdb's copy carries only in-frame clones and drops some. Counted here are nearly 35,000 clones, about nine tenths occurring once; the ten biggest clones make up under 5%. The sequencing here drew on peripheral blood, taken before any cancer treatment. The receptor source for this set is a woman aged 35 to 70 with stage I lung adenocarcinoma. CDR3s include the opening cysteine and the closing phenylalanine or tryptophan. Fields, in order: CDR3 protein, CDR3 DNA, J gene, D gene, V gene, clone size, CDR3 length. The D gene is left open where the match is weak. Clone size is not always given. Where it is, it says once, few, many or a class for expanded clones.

CDR3 protein: CASTPTEYSYNEQFF; CDR3 DNA: TGTGCCAGCACCCCAACAGAATACTCCTACAATGAGCAGTTCTTC; J gene: TRBJ2-1; D gene: -; V gene: TRBV9; clone size: -; CDR3 length: 15
CDR3 protein: CASSASGGYTGELFF; CDR3 DNA: TGTGCCAGCAGCGCTAGCGGGGGGTACACCGGGGAGCTGTTTTTT; J gene: TRBJ2-2; D gene: TRBD2; V gene: TRBV2; clone size: -; CDR3 length: 15
CDR3 protein: CASSAGQGGGRETQYF; CDR3 DNA: TGTGCCAGCAGCGCAGGACAGGGGGGAGGTCGGGAGACCCAGTACTTC; J gene: TRBJ2-5; D gene: TRBD1; V gene: TRBV9; clone size: -; CDR3 length: 16
CDR3 protein: CASCVAGVIPYNEQFF; CDR3 DNA: TGTGCCAGCTGTGTGGCGGGGGTTATCCCCTACAATGAGCAGTTCTTC; J gene: TRBJ2-1; D gene: TRBD2; V gene: TRBV2; clone size: -; CDR3 length: 16
CDR3 protein: CASSQDSDWDSSSYNEQFF; CDR3 DNA: TGCGCCAGCAGCCAAGATTCAGACTGGGACTCAAGCTCCTACAATGAGCAGTTCTTC; J gene: TRBJ2-1; D gene: -; V gene: TRBV4-3; clone size: -; CDR3 length: 19
CDR3 protein: CASSLGRLATLEETQYF; CDR3 DNA: TGTGCCAGCAGCTTGGGGAGGTTAGCCACACTAGAAGAGACCCAGTACTTC; J gene: TRBJ2-5; D gene: -; V gene: TRBV5-4; clone size: once; CDR3 length: 17
CDR3 protein: CASSERGETGGYNEQFF; CDR3 DNA: TGTGCCAGCAGTGAACGAGGTGAGACAGGGGGCTACAATGAGCAGTTCTTC; J gene: TRBJ2-1; D gene: TRBD1; V gene: TRBV6-1; clone size: -; CDR3 length: 17
CDR3 protein: CASSLGGDQPQHF; CDR3 DNA: TGTGCCAGCAGCTTGGGGGGGGATCAGCCCCAGCATTTT; J gene: TRBJ1-5; D gene: -; V gene: TRBV11-3; clone size: once; CDR3 length: 13
CDR3 protein: CASSEQANTEAFF; CDR3 DNA: TGTGCCAGCAGTGAGCAGGCGAACACTGAAGCTTTCTTT; J gene: TRBJ1-1; D gene: -; V gene: TRBV6-4; clone size: few; CDR3 length: 13
CDR3 protein: CAISGDRGSYEQYF; CDR3 DNA: TGTGCCATCAGTGGGGACAGGGGTTCCTACGAGCAGTACTTC; J gene: TRBJ2-7; D gene: TRBD1; V gene: TRBV10-3; clone size: -; CDR3 length: 14
CDR3 protein: CASNSGGYNEQFF; CDR3 DNA: TGTGCCAGCAATAGCGGGGGGTACAATGAGCAGTTCTTC; J gene: TRBJ2-1; D gene: TRBD2; V gene: TRBV9; clone size: once; CDR3 length: 13
CDR3 protein: CASSLAGGLYHEQYF; CDR3 DNA: TGTGCCAGCAGCTTAGCGGGGGGGCTGTACCACGAGCAGTACTTC; J gene: TRBJ2-7; D gene: TRBD2; V gene: TRBV2; clone size: -; CDR3 length: 15
CDR3 protein: CASSSYLNQPQHF; CDR3 DNA: TGTGCCAGCAGTTCTTACCTTAATCAGCCCCAGCATTTT; J gene: TRBJ1-5; D gene: -; V gene: TRBV27; clone size: -; CDR3 length: 13
CDR3 protein: CAWSSSSNQPQHF; CDR3 DNA: TGTGCCTGGAGTTCCAGTAGCAATCAGCCCCAGCATTTT; J gene: TRBJ1-5; D gene: -; V gene: TRBV30; clone size: -; CDR3 length: 13
CDR3 protein: CASSVSGGANNEQFF; CDR3 DNA: TGTGCCAGCAGCGTCAGCGGGGGGGCTAACAATGAGCAGTTCTTC; J gene: TRBJ2-1; D gene: TRBD2; V gene: TRBV9; clone size: -; CDR3 length: 15
CDR3 protein: CSVAVAGGPETQYF; CDR3 DNA: TGCAGCGTTGCCGTAGCGGGGGGGCCGGAGACCCAGTACTTC; J gene: TRBJ2-5; D gene: TRBD2; V gene: TRBV29-1; clone size: -; CDR3 length: 14
CDR3 protein: CATSRVRDRGNTGELFF; CDR3 DNA: TGTGCCACCAGCAGAGTAAGGGACAGGGGCAACACCGGGGAGCTGTTTTTT; J gene: TRBJ2-2; D gene: TRBD1; V gene: TRBV15; clone size: -; CDR3 length: 17
CDR3 protein: CASSRGRMNTEAFF; CDR3 DNA: TGCGCCAGCAGTAGGGGCAGGATGAACACTGAAGCTTTCTTT; J gene: TRBJ1-1; D gene: -; V gene: TRBV5-1; clone size: -; CDR3 length: 14
CDR3 protein: CASSVVTGTGTDTQYF; CDR3 DNA: TGTGCCAGCAGCGTAGTAACCGGGACAGGCACAGATACGCAGTATTTT; J gene: TRBJ2-3; D gene: TRBD1; V gene: TRBV9; clone size: -; CDR3 length: 16
CDR3 protein: CASSPLLGSDEQYF; CDR3 DNA: TGTGCCAGCAGCCCGCTCCTAGGGAGCGACGAGCAGTACTTC; J gene: TRBJ2-7; D gene: -; V gene: TRBV7-2; clone size: once; CDR3 length: 14
CDR3 protein: CAWSGGGGANTGELFF; CDR3 DNA: TGTGCCTGGAGTGGGGGTGGGGGCGCCAACACCGGGGAGCTGTTTTTT; J gene: TRBJ2-2; D gene: -; V gene: TRBV30; clone size: -; CDR3 length: 16
CDR3 protein: CASSLGRNTNTEAFF; CDR3 DNA: TGTGCCAGCAGTTTAGGACGGAATACGAACACTGAAGCTTTCTTT; J gene: TRBJ1-1; D gene: -; V gene: TRBV6-5; clone size: -; CDR3 length: 15
CDR3 protein: CASSHPSGRGLFDGYTF; CDR3 DNA: TGCGCCAGCAGCCATCCTTCTGGCAGGGGTTTATTTGATGGCTACACCTTC; J gene: TRBJ1-2; D gene: -; V gene: TRBV4-1; clone size: -; CDR3 length: 17
CDR3 protein: CASSGWDRPNTIYF; CDR3 DNA: TGTGCCAGCAGCGGCTGGGACAGACCAAACACCATATATTTT; J gene: TRBJ1-3; D gene: TRBD1; V gene: TRBV9; clone size: once; CDR3 length: 14
CDR3 protein: CASRPQGYGNTIYF; CDR3 DNA: TGTGCCAGCAGGCCCCAGGGGTATGGAAACACCATATATTTT; J gene: TRBJ1-3; D gene: -; V gene: TRBV6-1; clone size: -; CDR3 length: 14
CDR3 protein: CASSETDGNEQFF; CDR3 DNA: TGTGCCAGCAGCGAGACAGATGGAAATGAGCAGTTCTTC; J gene: TRBJ2-1; D gene: -; V gene: TRBV9; clone size: -; CDR3 length: 13
CDR3 protein: CASQGGGYKDSPLHF; CDR3 DNA: TGTGCCAGCCAGGGGGGGGGCTATAAGGATTCACCCCTCCACTTT; J gene: TRBJ1-6; D gene: TRBD1; V gene: TRBV25-1; clone size: -; CDR3 length: 15
CDR3 protein: CASSYSSRMGGYTF; CDR3 DNA: TGTGCCAGCAGTTACTCGAGCCGTATGGGCGGCTACACCTTC; J gene: TRBJ1-2; D gene: -; V gene: TRBV6-6; clone size: -; CDR3 length: 14
CDR3 protein: CASSRSGTGVYGYTF; CDR3 DNA: TGTGCCAGCAGCCGATCAGGAACAGGGGTTTATGGCTACACCTTC; J gene: TRBJ1-2; D gene: TRBD1; V gene: TRBV14; clone size: -; CDR3 length: 15
CDR3 protein: CASSGQGAREQFF; CDR3 DNA: TGTGCCAGCAGTGGTCAGGGGGCAAGAGAGCAGTTCTTC; J gene: TRBJ2-1; D gene: TRBD1; V gene: TRBV2; clone size: -; CDR3 length: 13
CDR3 protein: CASSESWGRDTEAFF; CDR3 DNA: TGTGCCAGTAGTGAGTCCTGGGGGCGGGACACTGAAGCTTTCTTT; J gene: TRBJ1-1; D gene: -; V gene: TRBV19; clone size: -; CDR3 length: 15
CDR3 protein: CASSGRDREAFF; CDR3 DNA: TGTGCCAGCAGCGGGCGGGACAGAGAAGCTTTCTTT; J gene: TRBJ1-1; D gene: TRBD1; V gene: TRBV7-6; clone size: once; CDR3 length: 12
CDR3 protein: CASSRGATGAGNYGYTF; CDR3 DNA: TGTGCCAGCAGCCGGGGGGCGACAGGGGCCGGTAACTATGGCTACACCTTC; J gene: TRBJ1-2; D gene: TRBD1; V gene: TRBV7-2; clone size: -; CDR3 length: 17
CDR3 protein: CASRRGNSPLHF; CDR3 DNA: TGCGCCAGCAGACGGGGTAATTCACCCCTCCACTTT; J gene: TRBJ1-6; D gene: -; V gene: TRBV5-1; clone size: -; CDR3 length: 12
CDR3 protein: CASSKEGPNTGELFF; CDR3 DNA: TGTGCCAGCAGCAAAGAGGGACCGAACACCGGGGAGCTGTTTTTT; J gene: TRBJ2-2; D gene: -; V gene: TRBV21-1; clone size: -; CDR3 length: 15
CDR3 protein: CASRPGLAGADTQYF; CDR3 DNA: TGTGCCAGCAGACCCGGACTAGCGGGGGCAGATACGCAGTATTTT; J gene: TRBJ2-3; D gene: TRBD2; V gene: TRBV9; clone size: -; CDR3 length: 15
CDR3 protein: CASSIRGRGSTEAFF; CDR3 DNA: TGTGCCAGTAGTATTCGGGGCAGGGGATCCACTGAAGCTTTCTTT; J gene: TRBJ1-1; D gene: -; V gene: TRBV19; clone size: -; CDR3 length: 15
CDR3 protein: CASSLRLAGGETQYF; CDR3 DNA: TGTGCCAGCAGTTTAAGACTAGCGGGGGGGGAGACCCAGTACTTC; J gene: TRBJ2-5; D gene: TRBD2; V gene: TRBV27; clone size: once; CDR3 length: 15
CDR3 protein: CASSATGWDSPLHF; CDR3 DNA: TGTGCCAGCAGCGCCACAGGGTGGGATTCACCCCTCCACTTT; J gene: TRBJ1-6; D gene: -; V gene: TRBV9; clone size: -; CDR3 length: 14
CDR3 protein: CASSLGGGSGNTIYF; CDR3 DNA: TGTGCCAGCAGCCTTGGAGGGGGATCTGGAAACACCATATATTTT; J gene: TRBJ1-3; D gene: -; V gene: TRBV13; clone size: -; CDR3 length: 15
CDR3 protein: CASSSWGEGAGYGYTF; CDR3 DNA: TGTGCCAGCAGTTCCTGGGGAGAGGGGGCGGGCTATGGCTACACCTTC; J gene: TRBJ1-2; D gene: TRBD1; V gene: TRBV6-5; clone size: -; CDR3 length: 16
CDR3 protein: CASSLQGPGGGSPLHF; CDR3 DNA: TGTGCCAGCTCCCTTCAGGGGCCCGGCGGAGGCTCACCCCTCCACTTT; J gene: TRBJ1-6; D gene: -; V gene: TRBV18; clone size: -; CDR3 length: 16
CDR3 protein: CASSSGTGKETQYF; CDR3 DNA: TGTGCCAGCAGCTCAGGGACTGGGAAAGAGACCCAGTACTTC; J gene: TRBJ2-5; D gene: -; V gene: TRBV9; clone size: -; CDR3 length: 14
CDR3 protein: CASSRGATNTEAFF; CDR3 DNA: TGTGCCAGCAGCCGCGGGGCCACGAACACTGAAGCTTTCTTT; J gene: TRBJ1-1; D gene: -; V gene: TRBV7-2; clone size: once; CDR3 length: 14
CDR3 protein: CASSQESDRATDTQYF; CDR3 DNA: TGCGCCAGCAGCCAAGAATCGGACAGGGCCACAGATACGCAGTATTTT; J gene: TRBJ2-3; D gene: TRBD1; V gene: TRBV4-3; clone size: -; CDR3 length: 16
CDR3 protein: CASSLALGETQYF; CDR3 DNA: TGTGCCAGCAGCTTAGCGCTAGGGGAGACCCAGTACTTC; J gene: TRBJ2-5; D gene: -; V gene: TRBV7-9; clone size: -; CDR3 length: 13
CDR3 protein: CTSSRRTVALQYF; CDR3 DNA: TGCACCAGCAGCCGACGGACAGTTGCCCTTCAGTACTTC; J gene: TRBJ2-4; D gene: -; V gene: TRBV1; clone size: -; CDR3 length: 13
CDR3 protein: CATRGGYEQYF; CDR3 DNA: TGTGCCACCCGGGGGGGTTACGAGCAGTACTTC; J gene: TRBJ2-7; D gene: TRBD2; V gene: TRBV27; clone size: -; CDR3 length: 11
CDR3 protein: CASSLAGVDGYTF; CDR3 DNA: TGTGCCAGCAGTTTAGCAGGGGTCGATGGCTACACCTTC; J gene: TRBJ1-2; D gene: -; V gene: TRBV27; clone size: -; CDR3 length: 13
CDR3 protein: CASSQDGGTTGELFF; CDR3 DNA: TGCGCCAGCAGCCAAGATGGAGGGACAACCGGGGAGCTGTTTTTT; J gene: TRBJ2-2; D gene: -; V gene: TRBV4-3; clone size: -; CDR3 length: 15
CDR3 protein: CASSQDWQGNYGYTF; CDR3 DNA: TGCGCCAGCAGCCAAGATTGGCAGGGAAACTATGGCTACACCTTC; J gene: TRBJ1-2; D gene: -; V gene: TRBV4-3; clone size: few; CDR3 length: 15
CDR3 protein: CAWSGTSREETQYF; CDR3 DNA: TGTGCCTGGAGTGGGACTAGCCGGGAAGAGACCCAGTACTTC; J gene: TRBJ2-5; D gene: TRBD2; V gene: TRBV30; clone size: -; CDR3 length: 14
CDR3 protein: CASSQPDSYSYEQYF; CDR3 DNA: TGTGCCAGCAGCCAACCCGACAGCTACTCCTACGAGCAGTACTTC; J gene: TRBJ2-7; D gene: -; V gene: TRBV4-2; clone size: -; CDR3 length: 15
CDR3 protein: CASSVANPSGGGYTF; CDR3 DNA: TGTGCCAGCAGCGTAGCTAATCCCTCCGGCGGCGGCTACACCTTC; J gene: TRBJ1-2; D gene: -; V gene: TRBV9; clone size: -; CDR3 length: 15
CDR3 protein: CASTEGGPNSPLHF; CDR3 DNA: TGCGCCAGCACCGAGGGGGGTCCTAATTCACCCCTCCACTTT; J gene: TRBJ1-6; D gene: -; V gene: TRBV5-1; clone size: -; CDR3 length: 14
CDR3 protein: CASSTTGMSSPLHF; CDR3 DNA: TGTGCCAGCAGCACCACAGGGATGAGTTCACCCCTCCACTTT; J gene: TRBJ1-6; D gene: -; V gene: TRBV7-8; clone size: -; CDR3 length: 14
CDR3 protein: CASSFLVNEKLFF; CDR3 DNA: TGTGCCAGCAGCTTTTTAGTGAATGAAAAACTGTTTTTT; J gene: TRBJ1-4; D gene: -; V gene: TRBV7-2; clone size: -; CDR3 length: 13